These 23 T cell receptor beta chains were sequenced from one sample in a study of blood T cell repertoires in COVID-19. Profiling relied on immunoSEQ multiplex PCR, and the TCRdb table lists in-frame clones only, not all of them. The sample records approximately 220,000 clones, about 80% being singletons. Specimen: PBMCs or T cells enriched from blood (not recorded which). Source of these receptors: a woman between 45 and 65 years old who had been exposed to COVID-19.

The chain uses TRBV16 and TRBJ1-1; D perhaps matches TRBD1 (5 bases). This CDR3 spans 16 amino acids. Per the germline V gene, CDR1 is KGHSY and CDR2 is FQNENV. The ends were cut back, 0 bases at V and 4 bases at J, with 15 bases in the middle. This CDR3 is CASSQSGIRVGTEAFF. The CDR3 DNA reads TGTGCCAGCAGCCAATCGGGGATCAGGGTAGGCACTGAAGCTTTCTTT.

The rearrangement links TRBV5-8 to TRBJ2-5, with a tentative D call TRBD2 (6 bases). V lost 4 bases, J lost 0 bases, and 16 bases lay in between. The CDR3 runs 16 residues. Germline CDR1 is SGHTS and CDR2 is YDEGEE. CDR3 region: CASSTTGLPHQETQYF. DNA of the CDR3: TGTGCCAGCAGCACAACGGGACTCCCACACCAAGAGACCCAGTACTTC.

The chain uses TRBV7-6 and TRBJ2-3, with a tentative D call TRBD1 (5 bases). This CDR3 is built from 13 residues. The germline gives CDR1 SGHVS, CDR2 FNYEAQ. Trimming removed 5 bases at V and 9 bases at J, with 15 bases between. CDR3 nucleotide sequence: TGTGCCAGCAGCCAAGGGGATCGGGTGACGCAGTATTTT. Encoded protein: CASSQGDRVTQYF.

The chain employs TRBV20-1 and TRBJ1-5; a weak D match, TRBD1 (5 bases). The CDR3 extends over 14 amino acids. From germline, CDR1 is DFQATT and CDR2 SNEGSKA (reference sequence). The V end was cut by 3 bases, the J end by 4 bases, with 13 bases between. CDR3 nucleotides: TGCAGTGCTAGTCCCGGGACTCCGAATCAGCCCCAGCATTTT. It is translated as CSASPGTPNQPQHF.

This clone was counted a single time. For the CDR3, the DNA is TGTGCCAGCAGCTCCGAGCATGGGCCCTATTATGGCTACACCTTC. This sequence encodes CASSSEHGPYYGYTF. This chain connects TRBV7-8 to TRBJ1-2; D is unclear. Germline CDR1 is SGHVS and CDR2 is FQNEAQ. V was cut by 4 bases and J by 5 bases, with 17 bases left in between. CDR3 length equals 15 residues.

The rearrangement uses TRBV14 and TRBJ2-7, with 8 bases that match TRBD2. J lost 7 bases, V lost 4 bases, and 6 bases had no gene match. Germline CDR1 reads SGHDN; CDR2 reads FVKESK. The CDR3 has 13 amino acids. The chain's CDR3 is CASSPGGAREQYF. The CDR3 nucleotides are TGTGCCAGCAGCCCGGGGGGGGCGCGAGAGCAGTACTTC.

The chain carries TRBV4-3 and TRBJ1-2; 7 bases map to TRBD1. There are 14 residues in the CDR3. The V and J ends lost 4 bases and 2 bases, in that order; junction bases with no gene match: 4. CDR1 is LGHNA and CDR2 is YSLEER in the germline V gene. The CDR3 nucleotides are TGCGCCAGCAGCCGAATGGGACAGAACTATGGCTACACCTTC. Amino acid sequence: CASSRMGQNYGYTF.

This clone was observed once. The rearrangement links TRBV6-1 to TRBJ1-1, with TRBD1 as a possible D gene (5 bases). The CDR3 spans 16 residues. V gave up 0 bases and J gave up 0 bases, with 11 bases separating them. CDR1 MNHNS and CDR2 SASEGT come from the germline V gene. Here the CDR3 DNA reads TGTGCCAGCAGTGAAGCGACGAGACAGATGAACACTGAAGCTTTCTTT. Amino acid sequence: CASSEATRQMNTEAFF.

The chain joins TRBV5-5 to TRBJ2-1; D gene ambiguous. CDR1 SGHKS and CDR2 YYEKEE come from the germline V gene (reference sequence). V lost 4 bases and J 8 bases, leaving 7 bases between the germline ends. This CDR3 has 11 residues. CDR3 amino acids: CASSPVYEQFF. The CDR3 nucleotides read TGTGCCAGCAGCCCCGTCTATGAGCAGTTCTTC.

This chain links TRBV5-1 with TRBJ2-1; the match to TRBD1 covers 8 bases. Germline CDR1 SGHRS, CDR2 YFSETQ. With 4 bases clipped from V and 7 bases from J, the junction kept 4 bases outside the gene matches. The CDR3 is 13 residues long. The CDR3 bases are TGCGCCAGCAGCCGGACAGGGCCTAATGAGCAGTTCTTC. Translation: CASSRTGPNEQFF.

J is TRBJ2-3 and V is TRBV3-1 (or the pseudogene TRBV3-2); a weak D match, TRBD2 (5 bases). This CDR3 has 14 residues. In germline, CDR1 is LGHDT, CDR2 YNNKEL (reference sequence). The V gene lost 4 bases and the J gene lost 1 base, with 9 bases spanning the gap. CDR3 nucleotide sequence: TGTGCCAGCAGCCGGTACGGGGGCACAGATACGCAGTATTTT. Amino acids: CASSRYGGTDTQYF.

This clone was seen only a few times. The chain employs TRBV18 and TRBJ2-5; the D gene is possibly TRBD1 (6 bases). CDR1 is KGHSH and CDR2 is LQKENI in the germline V gene. The CDR3 has 13 amino acids. The V gene lost 7 bases and the J gene lost 0 bases, with 9 bases spanning the gap. The CDR3 DNA sequence: TGTGCCAGCTTCCGGGACAACCAAGAGACCCAGTACTTC. It encodes CASFRDNQETQYF.

The J gene is TRBJ2-1, the V gene TRBV7-4, with D possibly TRBD2 on 6 matching bases. Germline loops: CDR1 SGHVT, CDR2 SQSDAQ. CDR3 size: 15 residues. The V end lost 4 bases, the J end lost 10 bases, and 20 bases lay between the germline ends. The DNA of the CDR3 is TGTGCCAGCAGCTCAGGCTATCCGGGGGTAAAGGAGCAGTTCTTC. Translating it yields CASSSGYPGVKEQFF.

The J gene is TRBJ1-6, the V gene TRBV6-1, with D perhaps matching TRBD1 (5 bases). CDR1 is MNHNS and CDR2 is SASEGT in the germline V gene. CDR3 length: 17 amino acids. Deletions cut 2 bases from V and 9 bases from J, with 20 bases between. The CDR3 nucleotides are TGTGCCAGCAGTGAATCGGGGGGTAGCGGTTTTAGTTCACCCCTCCACTTT. Amino acid sequence: CASSESGGSGFSSPLHF.

CDR3 region: CSVQKGGGYGYTF. For the CDR3, the DNA is TGCAGCGTTCAAAAAGGGGGGGGTTATGGCTACACCTTC. The chain is built from TRBV29-1 and TRBJ1-2; tentative D call: TRBD1 (6 bases). Trimming cost V 5 bases and J 5 bases, with 15 bases left between them. This CDR3 is 13 amino acids long. Germline V lookup: CDR1 SQVTM, CDR2 ANQGSEA.

The CDR3 DNA reads as TGTGCCAGCAGCCAAGACGGGACTAGCGGGGGGGCCTTCCAAGAGACCCAGTACTTC. It is translated as CASSQDGTSGGAFQETQYF. This chain uses TRBV4-2 with TRBJ2-5; 16 bases match TRBD2. Germline CDR1 and CDR2: LGHNA and YNFKEQ. The CDR3 contains 19 residues. After removal of 0 bases from V and 1 base from J, the junction contained 5 bases not matched to a gene.

V is TRBV5-1 and J is TRBJ2-3, with D perhaps TRBD2 (5 bases). Germline-derived CDR1 and CDR2 are SGHRS and YFSETQ. V lost 7 bases to trimming and J lost 3 bases, with 12 bases between them. The CDR3 totals 13 residues. The CDR3 here is CASGAAGTDTQYF. The CDR3 DNA reads as TGCGCCAGCGGAGCGGCCGGGACAGATACGCAGTATTTT.

The V gene is TRBV7-3, the J gene TRBJ2-1; 10 nucleotides match TRBD2. Germline assignment: CDR1 SGHTA and CDR2 FQGTGA. This CDR3 is 16 amino acids long. The J segment lost 4 bases and the V segment lost 5 bases, leaving 8 bases of the junction unmatched. The CDR3 nucleotides read TGTGCCAGCAGCGAGACCGGGACTAGCGTGTACAATGAGCAGTTCTTC. Protein product: CASSETGTSVYNEQFF.

J is TRBJ2-7 and V is TRBV29-1, with 8 nucleotides matching TRBD1. Germline loops: CDR1 SQVTM, CDR2 ANQGSEA. There are 13 residues in the CDR3. J was trimmed by 6 bases and V by 4 bases; bases with no gene match: 8. The CDR3 loop reads CSVAPGTGFEQYF. The CDR3 nucleotides are TGCAGCGTTGCCCCCGGGACAGGCTTCGAGCAGTACTTC.

This clone was seen only once. The chain carries TRBV7-2 and TRBJ2-5; perhaps TRBD2 as D (5 bases). V was cut by 5 bases and J by 5 bases, with 9 bases left in between. The CDR3 has 12 amino acids. Germline lookup yields CDR1 SGHTA and CDR2 FQGNSA. Here the CDR3 DNA reads TGTGCCAGCAGCCAAGGCGGGGAGACCCAGTACTTC. Translation gives CASSQGGETQYF. Looking up the rest from reference TRBV7-2 and TRBJ2-5 gives the full variable domain: GAGVSQSPSNKVTEKGKDVELRCDPISGHTALYWYRQSLGQGLEFLIYFQGNSAPDKSGLPSDRFSAERTGGSVSTLTIQRTQQEDSAVYLCASSQGGETQYFGPGTRLLVL.

CDR3 bases: TGTGCCAGCAGCTTATTTGTGGACAGTTGGGGCACAGATACGCAGTATTTT. Residues: CASSLFVDSWGTDTQYF. This chain joins TRBV7-9 and TRBJ2-3; TRBD1 is a possible D gene (6 bases). The germline CDR1 and CDR2 sequences are SEHNR and FQNEAQ (reference sequence). The CDR3 runs to 17 residues. Trimming shortened V by 2 bases and J by 1 base, and 16 bases separated the two germline ends.

The J gene is TRBJ2-1, the V gene TRBV5-4; 8 nucleotides match TRBD2. The CDR3 spans 13 residues. J gave up 7 bases and V 4 bases, and 4 bases lay outside the gene matches. Germline V gene data show CDR1 as SGHNT and CDR2 as YYREEE (reference sequence). DNA for the CDR3: TGTGCCAGCAGCCTTCCGGGGGGGAATGAGCAGTTCTTC. Translated, it gives CASSLPGGNEQFF.

This chain uses TRBV11-2 with TRBJ2-1; D possibly corresponds to TRBD2 (7 bases). The CDR3 is made up of 13 amino acids. CDR1 and CDR2 from the germline V gene are SGHAT and FQNNGV. With 7 bases removed from V and 6 bases from J, the gap between germline ends came to 13 bases. For the CDR3, the DNA is TGTGCCAGCACCGGGGGGCCCCCCAATGAGCAGTTCTTC. Translated: CASTGGPPNEQFF. Variable domain in full (rest from reference TRBV11-2 and TRBJ2-1): EAGVAQSPRYKIIEKRQSVAFWCNPISGHATLYWYQQILGQGPKLLIQFQNNGVVDDSQLPKDRFSAERLKGVDSTLKIQPAKLEDSAVYLCASTGGPPNEQFFGPGTRLTVL.